These T cell receptor beta chains were read from a single sample in a study of T-cell reconstitution after alpha-beta-depleted transplantation in children. TCRdb itself ran the PCR reads through MiXCR, one entry per CDR3 protein. Seen here are about a million distinct CDR3 sequences, around 30% observed once, and the top ten hold roughly 30%. This specimen consisted of PBMCs, mostly from graft donor cells, obtained 360 days after TCRalphabeta/CD19-depleted stem cell transplant. The receptor source for this set is a boy less than two years old who had a stem cell transplant for SCID, so the T cells may come from the graft donor. Both conserved end residues are part of each CDR3. D genes are given only for firm matches. A clone size is listed for some rows: how often the clone was seen (once, few, many), or a class if it is expanded.

TRBD1	few	TRBV15	TRBJ1-4	CATSRDDRGASEKLFF	TGTGCCACCAGCAGAGACGACAGGGGGGCAAGTGAAAAACTGTTTTTT
NA	NA	TRBV27	TRBJ1-5	CASSLNYGTAGRQPQHF	TGTGCCAGCAGTTTAAATTACGGGACGGCAGGTCGGCAGCCCCAGCATTTT
TRBD1	NA	TRBV4-1	TRBJ1-4	CASSQGPDRDEKLFF	TGCGCCAGCAGCCAAGGCCCCGACAGGGATGAAAAACTGTTTTTT
NA	few	TRBV5-6	TRBJ2-7	CASSEGHEQYF	TGTGCCAGCAGCGAGGGCCACGAGCAGTACTTC
TRBD2	NA	TRBV12-3/TRBV12-4	TRBJ2-1	CASRLAGASNEQFF	TGTGCCAGCAGGCTAGCGGGGGCCTCCAATGAGCAGTTCTTC
TRBD1	NA	TRBV10-3	TRBJ2-5	CAIRGQRRETQYF	TGTGCCATCAGGGGACAGAGGAGAGAGACCCAGTACTTC
NA	NA	TRBV3-1	TRBJ2-3	CASSHNLGASTDTQYF	TGTGCCAGCAGCCACAATCTCGGGGCGAGCACAGATACGCAGTATTTT
NA	few	TRBV29-1	TRBJ2-3	CSARQLLTDTQYF	TGCAGCGCCCGACAGCTCCTAACAGATACGCAGTATTTT
NA	few	TRBV5-6	TRBJ1-1	CAREQPNGQKNTEAFF	TGTGCCAGGGAGCAACCGAACGGGCAGAAGAACACTGAAGCTTTCTTT
NA	NA	TRBV6-2/TRBV6-3	TRBJ1-5	CASSYWTSLDQPQHF	TGTGCCAGCAGTTATTGGACCTCTCTCGATCAGCCCCAGCATTTT
TRBD1	many	TRBV10-3	TRBJ2-3	CAISERDRGLADTQYF	TGTGCCATCAGTGAGCGCGACAGGGGGTTGGCAGATACGCAGTATTTT
NA	few	TRBV12-3/TRBV12-4	TRBJ1-1	CASSFRSGGNTEAFF	TGTGCCAGCAGTTTTCGTTCCGGGGGGAACACTGAAGCTTTCTTT
NA	NA	TRBV12-3/TRBV12-4	TRBJ2-2	CASSLAGRGTGELFF	TGTGCCAGCAGTTTAGCAGGGAGGGGGACCGGGGAGCTGTTTTTT
NA	few	TRBV7-9	TRBJ1-2	CASSLAGRTAYGYTF	TGTGCCAGCAGCTTAGCGGGAAGAACAGCCTATGGCTACACCTTC
NA	few	TRBV5-1	TRBJ1-2	CASSPISGYGYTF	TGCGCCAGCAGTCCAATCTCAGGGTATGGCTACACCTTC
NA	NA	TRBV10-3	TRBJ2-5	CAISELRVGQETQYF	TGTGCCATCAGTGAGCTGAGGGTCGGCCAAGAGACCCAGTACTTC
TRBD1	NA	TRBV24-1	TRBJ2-1	CATSVTGSYNEQFF	TGTGCCACCAGTGTGACAGGGAGTTACAATGAGCAGTTCTTC
NA	NA	TRBV7-8	TRBJ2-2	CASSVGVGELFF	TGTGCCAGCAGCGTAGGGGTCGGGGAGCTGTTTTTT
NA	NA	TRBV29-1	TRBJ2-1	CSVGYHKRNEQFF	TGCAGCGTTGGTTACCACAAGAGGAATGAGCAGTTCTTC
NA	few	TRBV9	TRBJ2-1	CASSVVPAGYNEQFF	TGTGCCAGCAGCGTAGTGCCAGCGGGCTACAATGAGCAGTTCTTC
NA	NA	TRBV20-1	TRBJ2-5	CSASRLVETQYF	TGCAGTGCTAGTCGACTAGTGGAGACCCAGTACTTC
NA	NA	TRBV20-1	TRBJ2-3	CSGSEIHTDTQYF	TGCAGTGGGTCGGAGATCCACACAGATACGCAGTATTTT
NA	NA	TRBV6-5	TRBJ1-1	CASSYDFTRVNTEAFF	TGTGCCAGCAGTTACGATTTCACCAGGGTGAACACTGAAGCTTTCTTT
NA	NA	TRBV7-9	TRBJ1-1	CASSPGDRTSNTEAFF	TGTGCCAGCAGCCCTGGGGATCGGACTTCGAACACTGAAGCTTTCTTT
TRBD1	few	TRBV18	TRBJ2-1	CASSPPDRGANEQFF	TGTGCCAGCTCACCACCGGACAGGGGGGCAAATGAGCAGTTCTTC
NA	NA	TRBV28	TRBJ1-1	CASTAPENTEAFF	TGTGCCAGCACCGCGCCCGAGAACACTGAAGCTTTCTTT
NA	few	TRBV5-6	TRBJ1-4	CASSLQTAEKLFF	TGTGCCAGCAGCTTACAGACAGCTGAAAAACTGTTTTTT
TRBD2	NA	TRBV28	TRBJ2-1	CASRPIRVAGGLGNEQFF	TGTGCCAGCAGGCCCATTAGGGTAGCGGGGGGGCTGGGCAATGAGCAGTTCTTC
NA	NA	TRBV5-2	TRBJ1-2	CAMGPGRSNYGYTF	TGTGCCATGGGCCCCGGGCGGAGTAACTATGGCTACACCTTC
NA	NA	TRBV5-1	TRBJ1-2	CASSLTSYGYTF	TGCGCCAGCAGCCTGACGTCCTATGGCTACACCTTC
TRBD2	few	TRBV5-8	TRBJ2-5	CASSILAGVQETQYF	TGTGCCAGCAGCATACTAGCGGGGGTCCAAGAGACCCAGTACTTC
NA	few	TRBV29-1	TRBJ2-1	CSVWGRGPAINEQFF	TGCAGCGTTTGGGGAAGGGGACCAGCAATCAATGAGCAGTTCTTC